What follows are 23 T cell receptor beta chains derived from one specimen sequenced in a study of cytomegalovirus exposure and HLA in healthy donors. It was with 60 Vbeta and 13 Jbeta primers that the PCR ran. Using immunoSEQ multiplex PCR, the repertoire was profiled, and TCRdb retains in-frame clones only, with some absent. Among approximately 170,000 clones listed, about 84% were seen once. Sequenced: PBMCs. These receptors were obtained from a man aged 45-65 years in good health and CMV-seropositive.

The chain links TRBV28 to TRBJ2-3, with 13 bases that match TRBD2. Germline lookup yields CDR1 MDHEN and CDR2 SYDVKM. With V trimmed by 7 bases and J by 4 bases, 14 bases remained unmatched. The CDR3 consists of 18 residues. As DNA, the CDR3 is TGTGCCAGCACCTCCTCCCCACTAGCGGGAGGGGGGCCAGATACGCAGTATTTT. Its translation is CASTSSPLAGGGPDTQYF.

This clone was seen a single time. This chain links TRBV19 with TRBJ2-1; a weak D match, TRBD2 (5 bases). CDR3 length equals 11 residues. V dropped 3 bases and J dropped 8 bases, with 5 bases sitting between them. Germline V gene data show CDR1 as LNHDA and CDR2 as SQIVND (reference sequence). The CDR3 here is CASSMRDEQFF. The CDR3 DNA reads TGTGCCAGTAGTATGCGGGATGAGCAGTTCTTC.

J is TRBJ2-5 and V is TRBV28; D gene uncertain. Trimming shortened V by 2 bases and J by 1 base, and 2 bases separated the two germline ends. The V gene's germline CDR1 is MDHEN and CDR2 SYDVKM. The CDR3 has 12 residues. This CDR3 reads CASSLRQETQYF. The CDR3 DNA reads TGTGCCAGCAGTTTACGCCAAGAGACCCAGTACTTC.

This chain's CDR3 is CASSFSDARGEKLFF. CDR3 coding DNA: TGTGCCAGCAGTTTTAGTGACGCTAGAGGTGAAAAACTGTTTTTT. V gene TRBV27 combines with J gene TRBJ1-4, with D hard to call. V was shortened by 3 bases and J by 7 bases, with 15 bases between the two germline ends. This CDR3 comprises 15 residues. CDR1 is MNHEY, CDR2 SMNVEV, per germline (reference sequence).

The chain links TRBV5-4 to TRBJ2-3; 9 bases are a match to TRBD2. Germline values: CDR1 SGHNT, CDR2 YYREEE (reference sequence). The trim removed 4 bases at V and 5 bases at J, leaving 8 bases unmatched. The CDR3 totals 15 residues. CDR3 sequence reads: CASSTLAGGIDTQYF. The CDR3 nucleotides are TGTGCCAGCAGCACACTAGCGGGCGGCATAGATACGCAGTATTTT.

The V gene is TRBV18, the J gene TRBJ2-7, with TRBD1 matching over 7 bases. V shed 4 bases and J 2 bases; nucleotides not matched to a gene: 8. CDR3 length equals 15 residues. Germline values: CDR1 KGHSH, CDR2 LQKENI. CDR3 nucleotide sequence: TGTGCCAGCTCACAGAGGGGGCGCGGTACCTACGAGCAGTACTTC. Translated: CASSQRGRGTYEQYF.

The chain joins TRBV10-3 to TRBJ1-2; 9 nucleotides match TRBD1. V lost 8 bases, J lost 5 bases, and 6 bases stayed unmatched. The CDR3 has 13 amino acids. The germline gives CDR1 ENHRY, CDR2 SYGVKD. The CDR3, as DNA: TGTGCCATCCACAGGGGGACAGGGTATGGCTACACCTTC. Residues: CAIHRGTGYGYTF.

This chain uses TRBV28 with TRBJ1-5; 9 bases are shared with TRBD1. The CDR3 has 15 residues. V was pared by 6 bases and J by 4 bases, with 7 bases of the junction left unmatched. Germline V gene lookup returns CDR1 MDHEN and CDR2 SYDVKM. The CDR3 region has the DNA TGTGCCAGCAGAACAGGGGGCCGCACAAATCAGCCCCAGCATTTT. It specifies CASRTGGRTNQPQHF.

The chain is built from TRBV11-2 and TRBJ2-2; TRBD1 agrees at 8 bases. The CDR3 totals 15 residues. V shed 6 bases, J shed 6 bases, and the junction held 9 bases outside the gene matches. CDR1 and CDR2 from the germline V gene are SGHAT and FQNNGV. CDR3 DNA sequence: TGTGCCAGCAGTTTTAACAGGGGGTACGCCGGGGAGCTGTTTTTT. Translating gives CASSFNRGYAGELFF.

This rearrangement joins TRBV4-2 to TRBJ2-1, with 9 bases lining up with TRBD2. V shed 0 bases and J 9 bases; nucleotides not matched to a gene: 12. The CDR3 sequence is 17 residues long. Germline CDR1 and CDR2: LGHNA and YNFKEQ. Here the CDR3 reads CASSQDQGSGGGSEQFF. The CDR3 DNA sequence: TGTGCCAGCAGCCAAGATCAGGGTAGCGGGGGTGGGAGTGAGCAGTTCTTC.

J is TRBJ1-2 and V is TRBV2; D remains unclear. The V end was cut by 6 bases, the J end by 5 bases, with 7 bases between. CDR1 and CDR2 from the germline V gene are SNHLY and FYNNEI. The CDR3 runs 11 residues. The CDR3 sequence: CASRSGYGYTF. CDR3 nucleotide sequence: TGTGCCAGCAGGTCCGGGTATGGCTACACCTTC.

The chain couples TRBV7-8 to TRBJ1-1; D might be TRBD1 (6 bases). CDR1 and CDR2 from the germline V gene are SGHVS and FQNEAQ. V lost 5 bases to trimming and J lost 1 base, with 14 bases between them. The CDR3 runs 15 residues. CDR3 bases: TGTGCCAGCAGCCGCCGGACAGCCGGGAACACTGAAGCTTTCTTT. Protein product: CASSRRTAGNTEAFF.

This sequence joins TRBV7-2 and TRBJ2-3; D unresolved. Germline values: CDR1 SGHTA, CDR2 FQGNSA. V gave up 3 bases and J gave up 0 bases, with 7 bases separating them. There are 14 residues in the CDR3. The CDR3 region is CASSLGFSTDTQYF. The CDR3 nucleotides read TGTGCCAGCAGCTTGGGCTTTAGCACAGATACGCAGTATTTT.

The chain couples TRBV7-6 to TRBJ1-6, with 7 bases matching TRBD1. The CDR3 is made up of 14 amino acids. The germline V gene encodes CDR1 SGHVS and CDR2 FNYEAQ. Trimming at V came to 5 bases and at J to 5 bases, leaving 3 bases not matched to a gene. CDR3 sequence reads: CASSLQGDNSPLHF. CDR3 bases: TGTGCCAGCAGCCTCCAGGGGGATAATTCACCCCTCCACTTT.

This chain connects TRBV2 to TRBJ1-3; D may be TRBD1 (6 bases). The ends were cut back, 4 bases at V and 0 bases at J, with 10 bases in the middle. Looked up from germline, CDR1 is SNHLY and CDR2 is FYNNEI. CDR3 size: 15 residues. The CDR3 sequence: CASSVIGGSGNTIYF. CDR3 DNA: TGTGCCAGCAGTGTTATAGGGGGCTCTGGAAACACCATATATTTT.

This clone was observed once. The rearrangement uses TRBV9 and TRBJ2-1; TRBD1 aligns across 10 bases. The CDR3 has 16 residues. The germline V gene encodes CDR1 SGDLS and CDR2 YYNGEE. V lost 1 base to trimming and J lost 7 bases; unmatched junction nucleotides: 8. The CDR3 DNA follows: TGTGCCAGCAGCGTATCGGGACAGGGGACTCTAAATGAGCAGTTCTTC. Protein: CASSVSGQGTLNEQFF.

This clone was seen once. The chain uses TRBV6-1 and TRBJ2-2; 11 bases are a match to TRBD2. This CDR3 spans 15 amino acids. Trimming at V came to 4 bases and at J to 5 bases, leaving 3 bases not matched to a gene. Germline V lookup: CDR1 MNHNS, CDR2 SASEGT. CDR3 in amino acids: CASSALAGATGELFF. The CDR3 DNA sequence: TGTGCCAGCAGTGCACTAGCGGGGGCTACCGGGGAGCTGTTTTTT.

CDR3 nucleotides: TGTGCCAGCAGCTCCTCGGGACAGCGAAACTATGGCTACACCTTC. This translates into CASSSSGQRNYGYTF. The chain carries TRBV9 and TRBJ1-2; 7 bases align to TRBD1. Germline V gene sequence: CDR1 SGDLS, CDR2 YYNGEE. The CDR3 runs 15 residues. Germline trimming cut 4 bases from V and 2 bases from J; bases unmatched to any gene: 8.

This clone was recorded a few times. The chain recombines TRBV9 with TRBJ2-3, with 11 bases matching TRBD2. V shed 4 bases and J 0 bases; nucleotides not matched to a gene: 4. Germline V gene sequence: CDR1 SGDLS, CDR2 YYNGEE. The CDR3 is made up of 16 amino acids. For the CDR3, the DNA is TGTGCCAGCAGCCCGACTAGCGGGGTTAGCACAGATACGCAGTATTTT. It specifies CASSPTSGVSTDTQYF.

V is TRBV6-5 and J is TRBJ2-3; 8 nucleotides agree with TRBD2. With V trimmed by 11 bases and J by 2 bases, 6 bases remained unmatched. The CDR3 covers 13 residues. Germline lookup yields CDR1 MNHEY and CDR2 SVGAGI. The CDR3, as DNA: TGTGCCTCGGGGCGGGGGGCCACAGATACGCAGTATTTT. Amino acids: CASGRGATDTQYF.

The rearrangement joins TRBV20-1 to TRBJ1-1; 9 bases map to TRBD1. In germline, CDR1 is DFQATT, CDR2 SNEGSKA (reference sequence). This CDR3 comprises 11 residues. Here the CDR3 reads CGPTGGTEAFF. DNA of the CDR3: TGCGGACCGACAGGGGGGACTGAAGCTTTCTTT.

This chain connects TRBV9 to TRBJ2-7, with D possibly matching TRBD2 (6 bases). The V gene lost 3 bases and the J gene lost 8 bases, with 12 bases spanning the gap. CDR1 SGDLS and CDR2 YYNGEE come from the germline V gene. The CDR3 spans 12 residues. The CDR3 spells CASSAGGDQQYF. DNA of the CDR3: TGTGCCAGCAGCGCCGGAGGGGATCAGCAGTACTTC.

The chain recombines TRBV18 with TRBJ1-5; weak D call: TRBD1 (5 bases). Germline CDR1 reads KGHSH; CDR2 reads LQKENI. V lost 6 bases to trimming and J lost 1 base, with 7 bases between them. The CDR3 runs to 13 residues. In DNA, the CDR3 is TGTGCCAGCTCCCGACAGAGCAATCAGCCCCAGCATTTT. This encodes CASSRQSNQPQHF. The complete variable domain, with remaining parts taken from reference TRBV18 and TRBJ1-5, reads NAGVMQNPRHLVRRRGQEARLRCSPMKGHSHVYWYRQLPEEGLKFMVYLQKENIIDESGMPKERFSAEFPKEGPSILRIQQVVRGDSAAYFCASSRQSNQPQHFGDGTRLSIL.